This TCR beta chain was obtained from a study of response to subunit inactivated influenza vaccine. Looked up from germline, CDR1 is SGHTA and CDR2 is FQGNSA. Trimming left V 5 bases short and J 5 bases short, with 18 bases between. The CDR3 has 15 residues. TCRdb analysed the RT-PCR reads with MiXCR anew, one entry per CDR3 protein. The sample shows 650,000 to 700,000 distinct CDR3 sequences, roughly 14% of them seen only once. The J gene is TRBJ2-5, the V gene TRBV7-2; maybe TRBD2 (7 bases). The receptor's source is a man aged 45 to 65 who received an inactivated influenza vaccine. The input for sequencing was PBMCs from blood, taken 11 to 12 days after vaccination. The CDR3 here is CASSTGLQGSETQYF. The DNA of the CDR3 is TGTGCCAGCAGCACGGGACTACAGGGTTCGGAGACCCAGTACTTC.